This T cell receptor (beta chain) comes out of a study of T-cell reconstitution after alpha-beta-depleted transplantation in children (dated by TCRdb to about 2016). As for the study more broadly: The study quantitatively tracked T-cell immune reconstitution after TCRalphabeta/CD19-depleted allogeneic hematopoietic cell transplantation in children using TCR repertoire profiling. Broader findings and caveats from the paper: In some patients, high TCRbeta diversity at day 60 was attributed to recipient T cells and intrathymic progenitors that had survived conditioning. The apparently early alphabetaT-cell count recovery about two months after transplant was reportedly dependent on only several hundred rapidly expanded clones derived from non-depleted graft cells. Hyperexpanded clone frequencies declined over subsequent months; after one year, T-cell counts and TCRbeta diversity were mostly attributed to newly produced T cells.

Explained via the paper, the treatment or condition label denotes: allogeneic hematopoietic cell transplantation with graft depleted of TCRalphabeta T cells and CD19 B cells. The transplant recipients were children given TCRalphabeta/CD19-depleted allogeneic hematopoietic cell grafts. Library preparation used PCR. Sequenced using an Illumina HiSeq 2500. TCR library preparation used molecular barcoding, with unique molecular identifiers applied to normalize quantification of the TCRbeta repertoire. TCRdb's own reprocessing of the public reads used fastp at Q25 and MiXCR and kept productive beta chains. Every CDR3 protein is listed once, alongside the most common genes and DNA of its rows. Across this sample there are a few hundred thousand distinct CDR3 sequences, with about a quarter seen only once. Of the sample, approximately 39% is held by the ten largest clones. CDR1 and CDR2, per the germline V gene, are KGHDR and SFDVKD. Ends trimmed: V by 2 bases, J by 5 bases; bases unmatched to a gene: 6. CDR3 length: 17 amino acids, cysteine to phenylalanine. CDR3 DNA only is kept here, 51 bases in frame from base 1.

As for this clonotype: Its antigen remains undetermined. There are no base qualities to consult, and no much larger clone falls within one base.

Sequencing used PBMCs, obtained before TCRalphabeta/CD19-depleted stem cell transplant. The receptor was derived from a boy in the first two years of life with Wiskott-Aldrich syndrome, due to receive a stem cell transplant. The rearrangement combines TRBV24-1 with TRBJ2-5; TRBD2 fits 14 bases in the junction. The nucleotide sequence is TGTGCCACCAGTGATTCAGGGACTAGCGGGAGTTGGGAGACCCAGTACTTC. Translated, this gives CATSDSGTSGSWETQYF.